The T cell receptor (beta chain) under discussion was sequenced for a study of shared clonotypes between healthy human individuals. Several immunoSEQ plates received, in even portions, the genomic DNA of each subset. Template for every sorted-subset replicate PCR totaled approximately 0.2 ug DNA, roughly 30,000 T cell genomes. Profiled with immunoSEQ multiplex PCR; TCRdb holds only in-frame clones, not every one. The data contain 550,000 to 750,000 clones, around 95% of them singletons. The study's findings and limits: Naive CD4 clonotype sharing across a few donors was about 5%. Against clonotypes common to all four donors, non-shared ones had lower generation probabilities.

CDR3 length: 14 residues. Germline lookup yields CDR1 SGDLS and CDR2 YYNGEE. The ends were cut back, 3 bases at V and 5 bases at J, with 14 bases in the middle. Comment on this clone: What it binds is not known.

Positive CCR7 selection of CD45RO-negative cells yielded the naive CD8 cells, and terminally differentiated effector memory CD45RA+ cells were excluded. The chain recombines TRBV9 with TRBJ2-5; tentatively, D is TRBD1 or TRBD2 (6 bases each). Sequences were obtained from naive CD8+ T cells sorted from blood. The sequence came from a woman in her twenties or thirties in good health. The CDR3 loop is CASSAAGGVETQYF. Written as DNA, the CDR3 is TGTGCCAGCAGCGCCGCCGGGGGCGTGGAGACCCAGTACTTC.